A single T cell receptor beta chain is shown here with its context. These data come from a study of blood T cell repertoires in COVID-19. The age range of participants was about 18 to 95 years, with residence in about two dozen US areas. In assigning cohorts, the study relied on participant-reported clinical history. The data were produced by immunoSEQ multiplex PCR, yet TCRdb's version contains in-frame clones alone and is incomplete. The table records under 300,000 clones, 88% of them present only once. V was clipped by 4 bases and J by 4 bases; unmatched bases: 7. CDR3 length: 17 amino acids. Germline CDR1 reads SEHNR; CDR2 reads FQNEAQ (reference sequence).

The chain couples TRBV7-9 to TRBJ2-1, with 13 positions matching TRBD2. The clonotype originates from a woman aged 45-60 years who had recovered from COVID-19. Sequences were obtained from PBMCs or T cells enriched from blood (not recorded which). The CDR3 protein is CASSSETSGRIYNEQFF. In DNA form, the CDR3 reads TGTGCCAGCAGCTCTGAGACTAGCGGGAGGATATACAATGAGCAGTTCTTC.